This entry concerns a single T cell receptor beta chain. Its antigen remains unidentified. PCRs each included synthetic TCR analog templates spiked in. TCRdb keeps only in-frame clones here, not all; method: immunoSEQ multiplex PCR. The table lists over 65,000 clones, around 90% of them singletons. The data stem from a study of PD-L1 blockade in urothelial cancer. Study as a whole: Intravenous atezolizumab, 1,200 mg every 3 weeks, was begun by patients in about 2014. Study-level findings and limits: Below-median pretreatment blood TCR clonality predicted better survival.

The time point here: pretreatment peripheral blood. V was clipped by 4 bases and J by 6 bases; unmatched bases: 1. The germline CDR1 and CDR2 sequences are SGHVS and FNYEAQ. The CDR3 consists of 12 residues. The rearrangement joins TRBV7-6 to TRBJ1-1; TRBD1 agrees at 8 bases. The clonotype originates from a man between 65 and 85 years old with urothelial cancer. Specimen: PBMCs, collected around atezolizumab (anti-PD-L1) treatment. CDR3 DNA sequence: TGTGCCAGCAGCTCACAGGGGGCTGAAGCTTTCTTT. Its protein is CASSSQGAEAFF.